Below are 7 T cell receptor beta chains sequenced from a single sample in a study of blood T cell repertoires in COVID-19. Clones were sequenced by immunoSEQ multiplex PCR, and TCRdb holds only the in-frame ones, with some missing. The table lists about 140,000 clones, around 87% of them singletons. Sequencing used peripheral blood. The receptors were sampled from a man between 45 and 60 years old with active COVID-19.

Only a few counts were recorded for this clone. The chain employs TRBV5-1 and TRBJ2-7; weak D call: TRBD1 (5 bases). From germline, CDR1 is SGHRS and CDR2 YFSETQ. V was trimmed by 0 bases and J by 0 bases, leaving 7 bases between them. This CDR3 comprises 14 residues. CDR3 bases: TGCGCCAGCAGCTTGGATCAGGGCTCCTACGAGCAGTACTTC. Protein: CASSLDQGSYEQYF.

DNA for the CDR3: TGTGCCAGCAGCCCCGGGGCGGGGGGCAGTTACGAGCAGTACTTC. This translates into CASSPGAGGSYEQYF. This chain connects TRBV7-9 to TRBJ2-7; TRBD2 agrees at 8 bases. The length of the CDR3 is 15 residues. Germline values: CDR1 SEHNR, CDR2 FQNEAQ (reference sequence). Trimming at V came to 5 bases and at J to 4 bases, leaving 10 bases not matched to a gene.

The CDR3, as DNA: TGTGCCAGCAGCTTAGCGTCCAGTCTCGTCGAGCAGTACTTC. Amino acids: CASSLASSLVEQYF. The chain carries TRBV7-8 and TRBJ2-7; D gene ambiguous. CDR3 length: 14 residues. Trimming removed 0 bases from V and 6 bases from J, with 12 bases in between. Germline CDR1 and CDR2: SGHVS and FQNEAQ. Based on the CDR3 plus reference TRBV7-8 and TRBJ2-7, the full variable domain is GAGVSQSPRYKVAKRGQDVALRCDPISGHVSLFWYQQALGQGPEFLTYFQNEAQLDKSGLPSDRFFAERPEGSVSTLKIQRTQQEDSAVYLCASSLASSLVEQYFGPGTRLTVT.

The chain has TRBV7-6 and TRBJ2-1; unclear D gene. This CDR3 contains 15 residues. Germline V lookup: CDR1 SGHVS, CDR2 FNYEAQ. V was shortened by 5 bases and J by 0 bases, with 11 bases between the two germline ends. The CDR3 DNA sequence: TGTGCCAGCAGCCCCATCCCGAGCTCCTACAATGAGCAGTTCTTC. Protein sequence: CASSPIPSSYNEQFF.

The CDR3 DNA reads as TGTGCCACCAGATGGGGCCAGGGGGATAATTCACCCCTCCACTTT. Translated, it gives CATRWGQGDNSPLHF. This rearrangement joins TRBV7-6 to TRBJ1-6; 7 bases agree with TRBD1. The J segment lost 5 bases and the V segment lost 10 bases, leaving 11 bases of the junction unmatched. Germline lookup yields CDR1 SGHVS and CDR2 FNYEAQ. This CDR3 contains 15 residues.

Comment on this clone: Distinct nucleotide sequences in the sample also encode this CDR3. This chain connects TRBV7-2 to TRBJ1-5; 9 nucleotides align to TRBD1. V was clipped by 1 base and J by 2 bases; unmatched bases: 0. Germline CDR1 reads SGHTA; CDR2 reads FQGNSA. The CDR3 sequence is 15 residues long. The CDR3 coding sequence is TGTGCCAGCAGCTTAGGGACAGGGGGCAATCAGCCCCAGCATTTT. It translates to CASSLGTGGNQPQHF.

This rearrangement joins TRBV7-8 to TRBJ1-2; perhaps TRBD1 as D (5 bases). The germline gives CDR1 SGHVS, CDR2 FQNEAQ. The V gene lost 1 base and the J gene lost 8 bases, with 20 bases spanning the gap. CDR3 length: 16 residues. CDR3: CASSLVDVGSGGGYTF. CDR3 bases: TGTGCCAGCAGCTTAGTGGACGTGGGCTCCGGGGGAGGCTACACCTTC.